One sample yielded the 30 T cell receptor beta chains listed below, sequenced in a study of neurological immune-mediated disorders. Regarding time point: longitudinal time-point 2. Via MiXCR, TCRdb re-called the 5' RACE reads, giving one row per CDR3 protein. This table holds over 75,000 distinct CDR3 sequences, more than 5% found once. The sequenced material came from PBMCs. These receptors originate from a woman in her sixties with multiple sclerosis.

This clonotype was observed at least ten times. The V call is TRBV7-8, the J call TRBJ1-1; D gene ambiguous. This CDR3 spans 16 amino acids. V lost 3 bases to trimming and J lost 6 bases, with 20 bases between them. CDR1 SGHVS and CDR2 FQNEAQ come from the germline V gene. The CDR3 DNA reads TGTGCCAGCAGCTTGGCCGTTAGTTCCTTAGGCCCTGAAGCTTTCTTT. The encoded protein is CASSLAVSSLGPEAFF. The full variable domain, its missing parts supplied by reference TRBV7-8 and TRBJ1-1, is GAGVSQSPRYKVAKRGQDVALRCDPISGHVSLFWYQQALGQGPEFLTYFQNEAQLDKSGLPSDRFFAERPEGSVSTLKIQRTQQEDSAVYLCASSLAVSSLGPEAFFGQGTRLTVV.

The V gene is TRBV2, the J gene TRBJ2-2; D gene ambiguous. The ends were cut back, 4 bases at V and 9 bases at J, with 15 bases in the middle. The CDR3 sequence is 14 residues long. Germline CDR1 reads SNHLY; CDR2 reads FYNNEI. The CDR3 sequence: CASSGSSLLWELFF. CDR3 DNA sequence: TGTGCCAGCAGTGGGTCCTCCCTTCTCTGGGAGCTGTTTTTT.

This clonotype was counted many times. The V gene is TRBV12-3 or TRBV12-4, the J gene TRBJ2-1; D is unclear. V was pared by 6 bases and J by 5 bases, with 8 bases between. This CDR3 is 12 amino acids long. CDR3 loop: CASSFPHNEQFF. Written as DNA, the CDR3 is TGTGCCAGCAGCTTCCCCCACAATGAGCAGTTCTTC.

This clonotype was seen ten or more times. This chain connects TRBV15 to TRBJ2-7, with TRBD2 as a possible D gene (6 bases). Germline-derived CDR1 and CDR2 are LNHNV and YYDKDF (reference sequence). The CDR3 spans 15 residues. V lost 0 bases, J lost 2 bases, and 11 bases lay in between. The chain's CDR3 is CATSRDLAGTYEQYF. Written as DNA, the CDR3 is TGTGCCACCAGCAGAGATCTTGCGGGGACCTACGAGCAGTACTTC.

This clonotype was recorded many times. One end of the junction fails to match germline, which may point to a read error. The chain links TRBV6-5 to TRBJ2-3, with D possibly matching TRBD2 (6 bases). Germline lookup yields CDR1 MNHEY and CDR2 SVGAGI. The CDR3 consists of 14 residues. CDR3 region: CASSLGLATDTQYF. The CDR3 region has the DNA TGCGCCAGCAGCTTGGGACTTGCCACAGATACGCAGTATTTT.

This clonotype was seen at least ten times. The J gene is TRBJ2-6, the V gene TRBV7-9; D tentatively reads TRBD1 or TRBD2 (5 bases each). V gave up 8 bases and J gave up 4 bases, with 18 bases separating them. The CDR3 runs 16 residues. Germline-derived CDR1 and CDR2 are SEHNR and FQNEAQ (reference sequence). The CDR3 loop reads CASGVGVSQGANVLTF. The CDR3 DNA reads TGTGCCAGCGGCGTGGGGGTCTCGCAGGGGGCCAACGTCCTGACTTTC.

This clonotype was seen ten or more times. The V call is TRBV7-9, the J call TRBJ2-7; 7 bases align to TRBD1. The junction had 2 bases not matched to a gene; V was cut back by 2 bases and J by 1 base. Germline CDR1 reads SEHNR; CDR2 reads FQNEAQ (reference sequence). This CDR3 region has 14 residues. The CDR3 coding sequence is TGTGCCAGCAGCTTACGGGGACAGTCCTACGAGCAGTACTTC. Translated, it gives CASSLRGQSYEQYF.

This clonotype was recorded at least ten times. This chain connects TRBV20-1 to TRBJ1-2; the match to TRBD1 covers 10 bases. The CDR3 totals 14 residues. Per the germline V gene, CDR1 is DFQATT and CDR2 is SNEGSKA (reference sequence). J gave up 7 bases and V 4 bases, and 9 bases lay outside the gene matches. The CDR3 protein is CSAIETGGRFGYTF. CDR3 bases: TGCAGTGCTATCGAGACAGGGGGCAGGTTTGGCTACACCTTC.

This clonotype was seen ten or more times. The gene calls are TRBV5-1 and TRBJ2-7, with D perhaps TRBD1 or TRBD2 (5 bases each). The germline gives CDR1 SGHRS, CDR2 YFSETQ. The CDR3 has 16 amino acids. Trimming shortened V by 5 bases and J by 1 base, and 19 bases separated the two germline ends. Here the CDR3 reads CASRFGGGGSSYEQYF. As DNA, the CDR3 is TGCGCCAGCAGGTTCGGCGGTGGGGGTTCTTCCTACGAGCAGTACTTC. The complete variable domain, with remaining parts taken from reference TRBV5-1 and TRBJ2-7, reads KAGVTQTPRYLIKTRGQQVTLSCSPISGHRSVSWYQQTPGQGLQFLFEYFSETQRNKGNFPGRFSGRQFSNSRSEMNVSTLELGDSALYLCASRFGGGGSSYEQYFGPGTRLTVT.

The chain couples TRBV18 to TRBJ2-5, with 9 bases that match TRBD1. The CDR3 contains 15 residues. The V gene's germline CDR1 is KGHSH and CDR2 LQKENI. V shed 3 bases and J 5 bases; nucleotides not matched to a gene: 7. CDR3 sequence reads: CASSPRDRGMETQYF. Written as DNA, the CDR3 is TGTGCCAGCTCACCGCGAGACAGGGGGATGGAGACCCAGTACTTC.

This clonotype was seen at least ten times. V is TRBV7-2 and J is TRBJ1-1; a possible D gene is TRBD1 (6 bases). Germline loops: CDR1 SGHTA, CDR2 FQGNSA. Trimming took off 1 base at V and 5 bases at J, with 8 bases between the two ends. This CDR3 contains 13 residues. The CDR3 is CASSLDRATEAFF. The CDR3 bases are TGTGCCAGCAGCTTAGACAGGGCAACTGAAGCTTTCTTT. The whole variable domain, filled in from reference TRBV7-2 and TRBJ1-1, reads GAGVSQSPSNKVTEKGKDVELRCDPISGHTALYWYRQSLGQGLEFLIYFQGNSAPDKSGLPSDRFSAERTGGSVSTLTIQRTQQEDSAVYLCASSLDRATEAFFGQGTRLTVV.

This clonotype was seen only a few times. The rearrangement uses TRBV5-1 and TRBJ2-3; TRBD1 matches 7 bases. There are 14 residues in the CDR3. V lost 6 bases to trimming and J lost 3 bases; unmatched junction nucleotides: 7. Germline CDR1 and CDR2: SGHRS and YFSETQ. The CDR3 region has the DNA TGCGCCAGCACGGAAGGGGGCGGAACAGATACGCAGTATTTT. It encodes CASTEGGGTDTQYF.

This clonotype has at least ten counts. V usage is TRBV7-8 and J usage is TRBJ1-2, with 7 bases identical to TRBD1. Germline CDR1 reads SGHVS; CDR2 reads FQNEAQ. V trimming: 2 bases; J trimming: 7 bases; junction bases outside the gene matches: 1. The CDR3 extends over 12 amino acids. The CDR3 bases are TGTGCCAGCAGCTTAACAGGGGTTGGCTACACCTTC. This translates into CASSLTGVGYTF.

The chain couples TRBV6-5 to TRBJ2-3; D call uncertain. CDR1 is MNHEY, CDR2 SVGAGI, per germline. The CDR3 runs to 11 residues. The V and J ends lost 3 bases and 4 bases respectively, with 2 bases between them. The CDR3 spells CASSYADTQYF. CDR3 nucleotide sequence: TGTGCCAGCAGTTATGCAGATACGCAGTATTTT.

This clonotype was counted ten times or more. The DNA of the CDR3 is TGTGCCAGCAGTTTAAGCGGGAAAACTAATGAAAAACTGTTTTTT. Amino acids: CASSLSGKTNEKLFF. V usage is TRBV12-3 or TRBV12-4 and J usage is TRBJ1-4; D not certain. This CDR3 comprises 15 residues. V was shortened by 2 bases and J by 1 base, with 8 bases between the two germline ends.

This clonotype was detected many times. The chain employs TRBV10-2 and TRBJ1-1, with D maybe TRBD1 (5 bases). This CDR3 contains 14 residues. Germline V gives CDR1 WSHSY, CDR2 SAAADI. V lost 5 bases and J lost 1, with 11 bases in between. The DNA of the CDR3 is TGCGCCAGCAGTCCGAGCAGGGAGAACACTGAAGCTTTCTTT. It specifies CASSPSRENTEAFF.

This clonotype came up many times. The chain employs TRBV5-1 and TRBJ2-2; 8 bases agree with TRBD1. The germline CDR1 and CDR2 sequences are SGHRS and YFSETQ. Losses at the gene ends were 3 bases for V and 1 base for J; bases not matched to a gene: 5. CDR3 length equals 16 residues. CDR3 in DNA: TGCGCCAGCAGCTCATGGGGGACAGGGAACACCGGGGAGCTGTTTTTT. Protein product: CASSSWGTGNTGELFF. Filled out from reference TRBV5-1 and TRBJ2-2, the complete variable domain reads KAGVTQTPRYLIKTRGQQVTLSCSPISGHRSVSWYQQTPGQGLQFLFEYFSETQRNKGNFPGRFSGRQFSNSRSEMNVSTLELGDSALYLCASSSWGTGNTGELFFGEGSRLTVL.

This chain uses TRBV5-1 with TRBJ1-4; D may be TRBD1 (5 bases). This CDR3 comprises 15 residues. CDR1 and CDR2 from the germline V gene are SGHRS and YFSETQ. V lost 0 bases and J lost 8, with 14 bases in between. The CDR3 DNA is TGCGCCAGCAGCTTGGAAGACGGGGCCAGGGAAAAACTGTTTTTT. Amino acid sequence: CASSLEDGAREKLFF.

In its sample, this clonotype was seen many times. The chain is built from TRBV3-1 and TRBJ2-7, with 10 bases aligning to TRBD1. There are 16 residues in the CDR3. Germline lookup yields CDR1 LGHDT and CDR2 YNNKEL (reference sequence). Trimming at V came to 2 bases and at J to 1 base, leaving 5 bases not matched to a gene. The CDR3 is CASSQLPGQGSYEQYF. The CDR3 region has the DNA TGTGCCAGCAGCCAACTTCCGGGACAGGGGTCCTACGAGCAGTACTTC.

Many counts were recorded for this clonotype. CDR3 residues: CASSSGQGAEGYGYTF. CDR3 in DNA: TGTGCCAGCAGTTCGGGACAGGGGGCAGAGGGGTATGGCTACACCTTC. The chain recombines TRBV28 with TRBJ1-2; 12 bases are a match to TRBD1. This CDR3 comprises 16 residues. Germline CDR1 reads MDHEN; CDR2 reads SYDVKM. Unmatched junction bases numbered 8, after V lost 4 bases and J lost 5 bases.

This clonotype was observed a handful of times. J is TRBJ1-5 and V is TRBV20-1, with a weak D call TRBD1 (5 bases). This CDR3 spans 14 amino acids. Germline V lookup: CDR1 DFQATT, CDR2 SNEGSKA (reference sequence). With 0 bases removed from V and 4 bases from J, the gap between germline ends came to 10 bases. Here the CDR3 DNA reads TGCAGTGCTAGAGAATCTAGGGGAAATCAGCCCCAGCATTTT. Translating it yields CSARESRGNQPQHF.

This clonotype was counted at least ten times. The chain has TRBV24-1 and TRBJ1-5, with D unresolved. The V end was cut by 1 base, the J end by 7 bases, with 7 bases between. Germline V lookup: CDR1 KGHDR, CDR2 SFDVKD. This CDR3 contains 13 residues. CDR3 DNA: TGTGCCACCAGTGATTTTGGTGAACAGCCCCAGCATTTT. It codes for CATSDFGEQPQHF.

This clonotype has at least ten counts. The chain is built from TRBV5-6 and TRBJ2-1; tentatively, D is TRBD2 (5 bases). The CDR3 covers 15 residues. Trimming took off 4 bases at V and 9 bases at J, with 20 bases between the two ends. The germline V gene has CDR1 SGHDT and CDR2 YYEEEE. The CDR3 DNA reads TGTGCCAGCAGCAGGCCAAGTGGCGTGGCGGGTGAGCAGTTCTTC. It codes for CASSRPSGVAGEQFF.

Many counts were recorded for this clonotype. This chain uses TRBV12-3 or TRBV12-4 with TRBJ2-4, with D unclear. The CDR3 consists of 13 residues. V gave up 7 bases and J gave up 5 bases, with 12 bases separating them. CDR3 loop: CASKLWEENIQYF. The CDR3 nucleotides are TGTGCCAGCAAACTATGGGAAGAAAACATTCAGTACTTC.

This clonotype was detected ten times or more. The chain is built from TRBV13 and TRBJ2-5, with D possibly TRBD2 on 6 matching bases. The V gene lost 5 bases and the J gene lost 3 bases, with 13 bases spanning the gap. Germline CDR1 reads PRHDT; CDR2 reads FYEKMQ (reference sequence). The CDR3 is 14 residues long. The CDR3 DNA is TGTGCCAGCAGCCCTCGCGGGACCGAAGAGACCCAGTACTTC. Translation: CASSPRGTEETQYF.

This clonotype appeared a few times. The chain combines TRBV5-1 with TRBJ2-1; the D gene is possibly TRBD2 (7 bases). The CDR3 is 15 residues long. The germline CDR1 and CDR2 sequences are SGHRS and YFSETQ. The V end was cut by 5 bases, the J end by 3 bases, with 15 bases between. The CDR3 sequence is CASSSGGVNYNEQFF. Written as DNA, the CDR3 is TGCGCCAGCAGTTCGGGGGGCGTAAACTACAATGAGCAGTTCTTC. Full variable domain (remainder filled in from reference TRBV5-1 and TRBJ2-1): KAGVTQTPRYLIKTRGQQVTLSCSPISGHRSVSWYQQTPGQGLQFLFEYFSETQRNKGNFPGRFSGRQFSNSRSEMNVSTLELGDSALYLCASSSGGVNYNEQFFGPGTRLTVL.

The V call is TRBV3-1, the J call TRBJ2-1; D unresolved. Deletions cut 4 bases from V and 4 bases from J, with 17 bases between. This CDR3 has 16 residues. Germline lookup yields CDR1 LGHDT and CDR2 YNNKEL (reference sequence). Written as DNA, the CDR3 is TGTGCCAGCAGCCTTATGGGGTCCTCCGTATACAATGAGCAGTTCTTC. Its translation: CASSLMGSSVYNEQFF.

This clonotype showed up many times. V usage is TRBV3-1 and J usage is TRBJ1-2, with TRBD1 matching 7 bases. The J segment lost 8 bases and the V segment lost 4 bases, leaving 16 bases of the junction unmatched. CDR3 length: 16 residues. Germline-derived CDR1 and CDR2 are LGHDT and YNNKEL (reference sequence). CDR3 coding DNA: TGTGCCAGCAGCCCCCGGCTTAAGGGGGCGGTAAACGGCTACACCTTC. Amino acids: CASSPRLKGAVNGYTF.

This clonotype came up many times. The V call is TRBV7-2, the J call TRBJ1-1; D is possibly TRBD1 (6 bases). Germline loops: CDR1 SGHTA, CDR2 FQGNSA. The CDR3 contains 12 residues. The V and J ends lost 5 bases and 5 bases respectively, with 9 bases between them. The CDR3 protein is CASSPQGTEAFF. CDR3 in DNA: TGTGCCAGCAGCCCACAGGGTACTGAAGCTTTCTTT.

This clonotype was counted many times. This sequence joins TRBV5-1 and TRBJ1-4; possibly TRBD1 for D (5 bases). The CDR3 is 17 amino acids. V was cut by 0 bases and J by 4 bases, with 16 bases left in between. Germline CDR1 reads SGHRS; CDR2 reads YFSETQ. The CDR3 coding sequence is TGCGCCAGCAGCTTGGAAGCCTCCGGGACGGTTAATGAAAAACTGTTTTTT. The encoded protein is CASSLEASGTVNEKLFF.